This T cell receptor (beta chain) was recorded in a study of blood T cell repertoires in COVID-19. CDR1 MDHEN and CDR2 SYDVKM come from the germline V gene. The length of the CDR3 is 17 residues. Trimming cost V 2 bases and J 2 bases, with 16 bases left between them. In the authors' workflow: How many nucleated cells were present was estimated from reference gene primer amplification. Clones were read by immunoSEQ multiplex PCR, and TCRdb kept only the in-frame ones, dropping some. That table furnishes V, J and clone size, whereas the DNA furnished D and trimming. The profile shows 75,000 to 95,000 clones, 65% to 90% of them singletons.

This sequence originates from a man aged 60 to 69 with acute or convalescent COVID-19. This chain joins TRBV28 and TRBJ1-5; maybe TRBD1 (6 bases). Sequencing was done on a sample of peripheral blood. For the CDR3, the DNA is TGTGCCAGCAGTTTAATCGGGGGGCGGAATCGCAATCAGCCCCAGCATTTT. Its translation: CASSLIGGRNRNQPQHF.